There are a few counts of the clone carrying this T cell receptor (beta chain). Its antigen is not known. CDR3 length equals 14 residues. The germline V gene encodes CDR1 SGHTA and CDR2 FQGNSA. V was cut by 5 bases and J by 10 bases, with 15 bases left in between. From the 5' RACE reads, TCRdb called clonotypes with MiXCR, one entry per CDR3 protein. The sample carries approximately 90,000 distinct CDR3 sequences, less than 6% recorded once. This entry is derived from a study of T cells after yellow fever vaccination. Study conclusions and caveats: In post-booster samples, most primary-vaccination clones reappeared (roughly 96% CD4, approximately 91% CD8).

This chain joins TRBV7-2 and TRBJ1-6, with TRBD1 as a possible D gene (6 bases). This receptor was obtained from a young man who received the YFV17D yellow fever vaccine. Sequencing was performed on CD8+ T cells sorted from PBMCs, taken 10 days after the yellow fever booster vaccination. CDR3 sequence: CASSLGGGGSPLHF. For the CDR3, the DNA is TGTGCCAGCAGCCTAGGGGGGGGCGGCTCACCCCTCCACTTT.